The 25 T cell receptor beta chains presented below share a single source sample, sequenced in a study of blood T cell repertoires in COVID-19 (dated by TCRdb to 2018 to 2020). Library construction relied on the immunoSEQ multiplex PCR assay. The table comes from immuneACCESS by way of TCRdb, which keeps in-frame sequences with V and J called. Part of the clones is missing from these tables; in studies checked, under half for an unresolved V gene and the rest for unknown reasons. The sample table lists some 220,000 clones, 84% of them with a count of one. The ten largest clonotypes hold about 4% of the sample. The specimen was peripheral blood. The receptors come from a man aged 50-59 years with acute or convalescent COVID-19.

V is TRBV30 and J is TRBJ2-4; TRBD2 matches 16 bases. The CDR3 runs to 19 residues. Germline V gene lookup returns CDR1 GTSNPN and CDR2 SVGIG (reference sequence). V shed 3 bases and J 3 bases; nucleotides not matched to a gene: 11. The CDR3 loop reads CAWSELKGLAGGRKNIQYF. CDR3 nucleotides: TGTGCCTGGAGCGAACTGAAGGGACTAGCGGGAGGGCGCAAAAACATTCAGTACTTC.

The chain links TRBV28 to TRBJ2-1, with TRBD2 matching over 15 bases. Germline V gene data show CDR1 as MDHEN and CDR2 as SYDVKM. The CDR3 covers 18 residues. Trimming at V came to 6 bases and at J to 9 bases, leaving 15 bases not matched to a gene. CDR3 sequence (DNA): TGTGCCAGCAGCCTTAATCTCTGGACTAGCGGGAGGGCCAGTGAGCAGTTCTTC. Translated: CASSLNLWTSGRASEQFF.

V is TRBV6-4 and J is TRBJ1-1; 7 nucleotides agree with TRBD1. V lost 6 bases, J lost 3 bases, and 10 bases stayed unmatched. The germline V gene has CDR1 MRHNA and CDR2 SNTAGT. The CDR3 sequence is 15 residues long. The CDR3 DNA follows: TGTGCCAGCAGGCGAGAGGGGGCTTTGGACACTGAAGCTTTCTTT. It is translated as CASRREGALDTEAFF.

The chain links TRBV15 to TRBJ2-5; 7 nucleotides match TRBD2. CDR1 and CDR2 from the germline V gene are LNHNV and YYDKDF (reference sequence). The CDR3 contains 15 residues. The V gene end was trimmed by 0 bases and the J gene end by 5 bases; junction bases not matched to a gene: 6. In nucleotides, the CDR3 is TGTGCCACCAGCAGAGAGTGGGGGGGGACCGAGACCCAGTACTTC. Its translation: CATSREWGGTETQYF.

CDR3 bases: TGTGCCAGCAGTTCGTCCCGGGACAGTTCTCAGCCCCAGCATTTT. It encodes CASSSSRDSSQPQHF. The chain employs TRBV27 and TRBJ1-5, with 7 bases that match TRBD1. The junction had 9 bases not matched to a gene; V was cut back by 4 bases and J by 6 bases. CDR3 length: 15 residues. Germline CDR1 is MNHEY and CDR2 is SMNVEV (reference sequence).

This sequence joins TRBV19 and TRBJ2-7, with 7 bases identical to TRBD1. The CDR3 is 13 residues long. Germline V gene sequence: CDR1 LNHDA, CDR2 SQIVND (reference sequence). Germline trimming cut 4 bases from V and 5 bases from J; bases unmatched to any gene: 5. The CDR3 DNA follows: TGTGCCAGTAGTACCACAGGGGACCACGAGCAGTACTTC. The encoded protein is CASSTTGDHEQYF.

In its sample, this clone was seen once. The chain recombines TRBV5-1 with TRBJ1-2, with unresolved D. The CDR3 runs to 11 residues. V lost 3 bases, J lost 10 bases, and 10 bases lay in between. Germline CDR1 is SGHRS and CDR2 is YFSETQ. The CDR3: CASSYGLLYTF. The CDR3 nucleotides read TGCGCCAGCAGCTACGGTCTCCTCTACACCTTC.

The chain couples TRBV7-8 to TRBJ1-6; a possible D gene is TRBD1 (5 bases). The CDR3 spans 14 residues. The germline V and J ends were trimmed by 3 bases and 10 bases, with 13 bases remaining between them. Germline CDR1 is SGHVS and CDR2 is FQNEAQ. CDR3 in DNA: TGTGCCAGCAGCTTTGGGCAGGGTGGGTCACCCCTCCACTTT. The encoded protein is CASSFGQGGSPLHF.

V and J are TRBV3-1 (or the pseudogene TRBV3-2) and TRBJ2-1; the match to TRBD2 covers 11 bases. The CDR3 runs 16 residues. Trimming cost V 4 bases and J 8 bases; bases outside gene matches: 10. The germline gives CDR1 LGHDT, CDR2 YNNKEL (reference sequence). CDR3 DNA sequence: TGTGCCAGCAGCCCCAAACTAGCGGGAGCCCGTTATGAGCAGTTCTTC. Its protein product is CASSPKLAGARYEQFF.

V gene TRBV30 combines with J gene TRBJ1-5, with D tentatively TRBD1 (6 bases). This CDR3 is 13 amino acids long. V gave up 5 bases and J gave up 2 bases, with 10 bases separating them. CDR1 GTSNPN and CDR2 SVGIG come from the germline V gene (reference sequence). CDR3 loop: CAWETGRNQPQHF. The CDR3 DNA reads TGTGCCTGGGAGACAGGACGCAATCAGCCCCAGCATTTT.

V usage is TRBV10-3 and J usage is TRBJ1-1, with D possibly being TRBD1 (5 bases). The CDR3 covers 13 residues. V lost 6 bases to trimming and J lost 1 base, with 9 bases between them. Germline lookup yields CDR1 ENHRY and CDR2 SYGVKD. The DNA for the CDR3 is TGTGCCATCAGGGCCACAGGGAACACTGAAGCTTTCTTT. The encoded protein is CAIRATGNTEAFF.

The chain combines TRBV6-6 with TRBJ2-1; D is possibly TRBD1 (5 bases). Trimming took 4 bases from V and 6 from J, leaving 16 bases between them. CDR3 length: 15 residues. The germline gives CDR1 MNHNY, CDR2 SVGAGI (reference sequence). CDR3 region: CASSLQVPSSNEQFF. The CDR3 DNA follows: TGTGCCAGCAGTTTACAGGTCCCTAGTTCCAATGAGCAGTTCTTC.

This rearrangement joins TRBV29-1 to TRBJ1-1; 8 bases fit TRBD1. The junction had 14 bases not matched to a gene; V was cut back by 6 bases and J by 11 bases. CDR3 length: 13 residues. Germline CDR1 is SQVTM and CDR2 is ANQGSEA. CDR3 nucleotide sequence: TGCAGCGTACCCAGGACAGGGCAACGTGGCGCTTTCTTT. It is translated as CSVPRTGQRGAFF.

This clone was counted once. V is TRBV13 and J is TRBJ2-1; 7 bases agree with TRBD1. Looked up from germline, CDR1 is PRHDT and CDR2 is FYEKMQ (reference sequence). The CDR3 contains 15 residues. The trim removed 7 bases at V and 7 bases at J, leaving 13 bases unmatched. The CDR3 loop reads CASTPDRLPRNEQFF. The DNA of the CDR3 is TGTGCCAGCACCCCGGACAGGTTACCTCGAAATGAGCAGTTCTTC.

This rearrangement joins TRBV18 to TRBJ1-1; 8 nucleotides line up with TRBD1. The V and J ends lost 2 bases and 1 base, in that order; junction bases with no gene match: 0. CDR3 size: 14 residues. The V gene's germline CDR1 is KGHSH and CDR2 LQKENI. CDR3 region: CASSPTGGNTEAFF. CDR3 nucleotides: TGTGCCAGCTCACCAACAGGGGGGAACACTGAAGCTTTCTTT.

The CDR3 DNA reads as TGTGCCAGCAGTCCCCCGGACAGTTGGCCCGGGGAGCTGTTTTTT. It yields the protein CASSPPDSWPGELFF. The chain employs TRBV27 and TRBJ2-2; perhaps TRBD1 as D (6 bases). CDR1 and CDR2 from the germline V gene are MNHEY and SMNVEV (reference sequence). Trimming removed 5 bases from V and 6 bases from J, with 16 bases in between. The CDR3 is 15 residues long.

To note about this clone: Other DNA sequences in the sample encode the same CDR3. V gene TRBV5-1 combines with J gene TRBJ2-1; D is perhaps TRBD1 (5 bases). With 1 base removed from V and 4 bases from J, the gap between germline ends came to 9 bases. Germline assignment: CDR1 SGHRS and CDR2 YFSETQ. The CDR3 contains 14 residues. CDR3 region: CASSLRSGYNEQFF. DNA for the CDR3: TGCGCCAGCAGCTTGAGGTCAGGGTACAATGAGCAGTTCTTC.

The chain couples TRBV9 to TRBJ2-3; the D is unclear. The CDR3 runs to 15 residues. Germline V gene lookup returns CDR1 SGDLS and CDR2 YYNGEE. V was cut by 0 bases and J by 1 base, with 9 bases left in between. Here the CDR3 DNA reads TGTGCCAGCAGCGTAGAAGCGATGGGCACAGATACGCAGTATTTT. It translates to CASSVEAMGTDTQYF.

V gene TRBV19 combines with J gene TRBJ1-6; the D gene is possibly TRBD1 (5 bases). CDR1 is LNHDA and CDR2 is SQIVND in the germline V gene (reference sequence). V was pared by 10 bases and J by 8 bases, with 18 bases between. The CDR3 is 14 residues long. The CDR3 here is CATTPTGLDSPLHF. The CDR3 nucleotides read TGTGCCACCACCCCCACAGGCCTGGATTCACCCCTCCACTTT.

This clone appeared once. The V gene is TRBV19, the J gene TRBJ2-7, with TRBD1 identical over 9 bases. V lost 3 bases and J lost 5; bases outside the gene matches: 8. Germline CDR1 and CDR2: LNHDA and SQIVND (reference sequence). The CDR3 covers 15 residues. This CDR3 reads CASSINRGRRHEQYF. CDR3 sequence (DNA): TGTGCCAGTAGTATTAACAGGGGGCGTCGCCACGAGCAGTACTTC.

The V call is TRBV7-9, the J call TRBJ2-2; 9 bases agree with TRBD1. CDR1 SEHNR and CDR2 FQNEAQ come from the germline V gene (reference sequence). This CDR3 is built from 18 residues. The V gene end was trimmed by 4 bases and the J gene end by 5 bases; junction bases not matched to a gene: 14. Written as DNA, the CDR3 is TGTGCCAGCAGCTCGACTGCCCGGGGGACAGGGTTAACCGGGGAGCTGTTTTTT. This encodes CASSSTARGTGLTGELFF. The variable domain in full, with the rest retrieved from reference TRBV7-9 and TRBJ2-2, is DTGVSQNPRHKITKRGQNVTFRCDPISEHNRLYWYRQTLGQGPEFLTYFQNEAQLEKSRLLSDRFSAERPKGSFSTLEIQRTEQGDSAMYLCASSSTARGTGLTGELFFGEGSRLTVL.

V gene TRBV10-2 combines with J gene TRBJ1-5, with D hard to call. Germline values: CDR1 WSHSY, CDR2 SAAADI. This CDR3 has 14 residues. V lost 4 bases, J lost 0 bases, and 7 bases lay in between. CDR3 protein: CASSASSSNQPQHF. The CDR3 nucleotides are TGCGCCAGCAGTGCTTCTAGTAGCAATCAGCCCCAGCATTTT.

This clone was observed a single time. The V gene is TRBV19, the J gene TRBJ1-1; 8 positions agree with TRBD1. There are 13 residues in the CDR3. V was pared by 7 bases and J by 5 bases, with 6 bases of the junction left unmatched. From germline, CDR1 is LNHDA and CDR2 SQIVND (reference sequence). The CDR3 DNA is TGTGCCAGTAAGGTGACAGGGGCTACTGAAGCTTTCTTT. The encoded protein is CASKVTGATEAFF.

V and J are TRBV28 and TRBJ2-7; TRBD1 agrees at 7 bases. From germline, CDR1 is MDHEN and CDR2 SYDVKM. V lost 6 bases to trimming and J lost 2 bases; unmatched junction nucleotides: 10. This CDR3 is 15 amino acids long. CDR3 sequence (DNA): TGTGCCAGCAGCTCCCTGGGACAGCTCGCCTACGAGCAGTACTTC. It is translated as CASSSLGQLAYEQYF.

The DNA for the CDR3 is TGCAGTGCTAGTTGGCGGGCCTCCTACGAGCAGTACTTC. It specifies CSASWRASYEQYF. The rearrangement joins TRBV20-1 to TRBJ2-7; D might be TRBD2 (5 bases). This CDR3 contains 13 residues. Germline CDR1 reads DFQATT; CDR2 reads SNEGSKA (reference sequence). V lost 3 bases to trimming and J lost 0 bases, with 9 bases between them.